What follows are 26 T cell receptor beta chains derived from one specimen sequenced in a study of blood T cells in healthy people across ages (dated by TCRdb to the mid-2010s). The library was prepared using 5' RACE. Instrument used: Illumina HiSeq 2500. A second PCR of roughly 6 to 12 cycles was performed with a sample-barcoded 5' primer and a J-beta primer mix. Clones were called with MiXCR by TCRdb after fastp trimmed the public reads at Q25, and only in-frame beta chains were retained. A single entry per CDR3 protein holds the most common genes and DNA from its merged rows. This sample holds a few hundred thousand distinct CDR3 sequences; 27% were observed only once. The ten biggest clones cover around 29% of the sample. The sequencing input was blood. Every receptor here comes from a woman aged 70 to 79 in good health.

The J gene is TRBJ1-2, the V gene TRBV20-1; 7 bases map to TRBD1. There are 11 residues in the CDR3. Germline V gene lookup returns CDR1 DFQATT and CDR2 SNEGSKA (reference sequence). Unmatched junction bases numbered 5, after V lost 5 bases and J lost 8 bases. The CDR3 loop is CSALRTGGYTF. In DNA, the CDR3 is TGCAGTGCTTTGCGGACAGGAGGCTACACCTTC.

V is TRBV28 and J is TRBJ1-5; D ambiguous. The V and J ends lost 2 bases and 4 bases respectively, with 9 bases between them. Germline loops: CDR1 MDHEN, CDR2 SYDVKM. There are 14 residues in the CDR3. CDR3 residues: CASSLVQKNQPQHF. CDR3 DNA: TGTGCCAGCAGTTTAGTACAGAAAAATCAGCCCCAGCATTTT.

The chain uses TRBV12-3 or TRBV12-4 and TRBJ1-1; D not resolved. Trimming shortened V by 3 bases and J by 0 bases, and 11 bases separated the two germline ends. The CDR3 has 15 amino acids. Here the CDR3 reads CASSLREGLNTEAFF. CDR3 in DNA: TGTGCCAGCAGTTTGCGTGAAGGGTTGAACACTGAAGCTTTCTTT.

This clonotype was seen only a few times. The V call is TRBV6-1, the J call TRBJ1-6; 9 bases are a match to TRBD1. CDR1 is MNHNS, CDR2 SASEGT, per germline. The CDR3 runs 18 residues. The junction had 10 bases not matched to a gene; V was cut back by 5 bases and J by 2 bases. The CDR3 is CASSPLRDRVPYNSPLHF. Here the CDR3 DNA reads TGTGCCAGCAGTCCGCTCAGGGACAGGGTCCCCTATAATTCACCCCTCCACTTT.

The rearrangement uses TRBV7-2 and TRBJ1-1; D uncertain. The germline CDR1 and CDR2 sequences are SGHTA and FQGNSA. The CDR3 has 13 residues. Trimming left V 5 bases short and J 6 bases short, with 13 bases between. CDR3: CASSVGPPSEAFF. In DNA, the CDR3 is TGTGCCAGCAGCGTCGGGCCTCCCTCTGAAGCTTTCTTT. The full variable domain, completed using reference TRBV7-2 and TRBJ1-1, is GAGVSQSPSNKVTEKGKDVELRCDPISGHTALYWYRQSLGQGLEFLIYFQGNSAPDKSGLPSDRFSAERTGGSVSTLTIQRTQQEDSAVYLCASSVGPPSEAFFGQGTRLTVV.

This chain links TRBV29-1 with TRBJ2-1; D not resolved. V lost 4 bases to trimming and J lost 9 bases, with 10 bases between them. The germline V gene encodes CDR1 SQVTM and CDR2 ANQGSEA. This CDR3 contains 11 residues. The CDR3 sequence is CSVVGYGEQFF. The CDR3 bases are TGCAGCGTTGTAGGATATGGTGAGCAGTTCTTC.

The J gene is TRBJ1-2, the V gene TRBV20-1; D remains ambiguous. Trimming cost V 0 bases and J 4 bases, with 12 bases left between them. This CDR3 has 14 amino acids. CDR1 DFQATT and CDR2 SNEGSKA come from the germline V gene (reference sequence). The CDR3 spells CSARDQLGGYGYTF. The CDR3 DNA reads TGCAGTGCTAGAGATCAGCTGGGTGGCTATGGCTACACCTTC.

This clonotype was detected a few times. This chain joins TRBV28 and TRBJ2-3, with TRBD2 as a possible D gene (5 bases). V was shortened by 6 bases and J by 3 bases, with 16 bases between the two germline ends. The CDR3 consists of 15 residues. The germline V gene has CDR1 MDHEN and CDR2 SYDVKM. CDR3 DNA: TGTGCCAGCAGCAACGGGAACCCGGGAACAGATACGCAGTATTTT. It codes for CASSNGNPGTDTQYF.

With regard to this clonotype: Mismatch with germline at one junction end may stem from a read error. This sequence joins TRBV7-7 and TRBJ2-7; no reliable D call. The V gene's germline CDR1 is SSHAT and CDR2 FNYEAQ (reference sequence). CDR3 size: 14 residues. The CDR3 loop reads CASSLGVAGYEQYF. The DNA for the CDR3 is TGTGCTAGCAGCTTAGGAGTCGCAGGATACGAGCAGTACTTC.

This chain joins TRBV7-8 and TRBJ1-1, with a possible D match to TRBD1 (6 bases). Deletions cut 2 bases from V and 7 bases from J, with 11 bases between. This CDR3 comprises 13 residues. Germline-derived CDR1 and CDR2 are SGHVS and FQNEAQ. CDR3 nucleotide sequence: TGTGCCAGCAGCTTAAGCAGGGGTGGTGAAGCTTTCTTT. It translates to CASSLSRGGEAFF.

The sample holds many counts of this clonotype. The rearrangement uses TRBV28 and TRBJ2-7; a possible D gene is TRBD2 (6 bases). Per the germline V gene, CDR1 is MDHEN and CDR2 is SYDVKM. Trimming cost V 3 bases and J 3 bases, with 12 bases left between them. The length of the CDR3 is 14 residues. Written as DNA, the CDR3 is TGTGCCAGCAGTTTTTACGAGGAGGGCTACGAGCAGTACTTC. It encodes CASSFYEEGYEQYF.

This clonotype has a handful of counts. The chain couples TRBV20-1 to TRBJ2-5; D perhaps matches TRBD2 (6 bases). The germline V gene encodes CDR1 DFQATT and CDR2 SNEGSKA (reference sequence). V was pared by 6 bases and J by 2 bases, with 19 bases between. This CDR3 has 15 residues. This chain's CDR3 is CSARHGTFRQETQYF. Here the CDR3 DNA reads TGCAGTGCGAGACATGGGACTTTTAGGCAAGAGACCCAGTACTTC.

This clonotype was observed many times. The chain couples TRBV15 to TRBJ2-7, with D perhaps TRBD1 (6 bases). The V gene lost 1 base and the J gene lost 6 bases, with 16 bases spanning the gap. The CDR3 runs 15 residues. CDR1 is LNHNV and CDR2 is YYDKDF in the germline V gene (reference sequence). DNA for the CDR3: TGTGCCACCAGCAGAGTCGAACAGGGTATAGGCGAGCAGTACTTC. Amino acids: CATSRVEQGIGEQYF. Complete variable domain (other parts from reference TRBV15 and TRBJ2-7): DAMVIQNPRYQVTQFGKPVTLSCSQTLNHNVMYWYQQKSSQAPKLLFHYYDKDFNNEADTPDNFQSRRPNTSFCFLDIRSPGLGDTAMYLCATSRVEQGIGEQYFGPGTRLTVT.

The chain is built from TRBV20-1 and TRBJ2-7, with D perhaps TRBD1 (5 bases). Germline V gene sequence: CDR1 DFQATT, CDR2 SNEGSKA (reference sequence). V lost 1 base and J 0 bases, leaving 22 bases between the germline ends. CDR3 length: 18 amino acids. The CDR3 DNA reads as TGCAGTGCTAGAGGCGTTGGCCAGGGCCGCTTTAGCTCCTACGAGCAGTACTTC. This translates into CSARGVGQGRFSSYEQYF.

The sample holds many counts of this clonotype. The chain links TRBV24-1 to TRBJ2-3; D possibly corresponds to TRBD2 (6 bases). Trimming removed 5 bases at V and 4 bases at J, with 12 bases between. This CDR3 is 14 amino acids long. Looked up from germline, CDR1 is KGHDR and CDR2 is SFDVKD. CDR3 nucleotide sequence: TGTGCCACCAGTGGTCGGGGAGGTTCAGATACGCAGTATTTT. Its translation is CATSGRGGSDTQYF.

This clonotype was seen only a few times. The chain links TRBV4-3 to TRBJ2-1; 9 bases fit TRBD1. J was trimmed by 7 bases and V by 1 base; bases with no gene match: 5. The germline V gene has CDR1 LGHNA and CDR2 YSLEER. The CDR3 is 15 amino acids. The CDR3 region has the DNA TGCGCCAGCAGCCAAGCTCGGGACAGGGCAAATGAGCAGTTCTTC. Amino acid sequence: CASSQARDRANEQFF.

This rearrangement joins TRBV7-9 to TRBJ2-7; 9 bases are shared with TRBD2. V lost 4 bases and J lost 1; bases outside the gene matches: 5. This CDR3 is 15 amino acids long. Germline CDR1 and CDR2: SEHNR and FQNEAQ (reference sequence). The CDR3 region has the DNA TGTGCCAGCAGCTCCAACCTAGCGGGATCCTACGAGCAGTACTTC. This sequence encodes CASSSNLAGSYEQYF.

The genes are TRBV9 and TRBJ2-1, with D possibly matching TRBD2 (5 bases). V shed 0 bases and J shed 9 bases, with 10 bases lying between them. CDR1 SGDLS and CDR2 YYNGEE come from the germline V gene. This CDR3 is built from 13 residues. CDR3 nucleotide sequence: TGTGCCAGCAGCGTAGGAGGGAGAGGTGAGCAGTTCTTC. This translates into CASSVGGRGEQFF.

The chain couples TRBV2 to TRBJ2-1, with 12 bases that match TRBD2. The V gene's germline CDR1 is SNHLY and CDR2 FYNNEI. J gave up 8 bases and V 6 bases, and 8 bases lay outside the gene matches. This CDR3 comprises 15 residues. The CDR3 coding sequence is TGTGCCAGCAGGGCGACTAGCGGGAGCGGCGATGAGCAGTTCTTC. Protein: CASRATSGSGDEQFF.

The sample holds many counts of this clonotype. The chain couples TRBV7-2 to TRBJ2-1; 11 positions match TRBD2. This CDR3 region has 16 residues. The J segment lost 5 bases and the V segment lost 2 bases, leaving 5 bases of the junction unmatched. Germline CDR1 SGHTA, CDR2 FQGNSA. The CDR3 sequence is CASSLWGLAENNEQFF. DNA of the CDR3: TGTGCCAGCAGCTTATGGGGACTAGCGGAAAACAATGAGCAGTTCTTC.

There are many counts of this clonotype. The rearrangement links TRBV29-1 to TRBJ2-3; 9 nucleotides line up with TRBD2. J gave up 0 bases and V 1 base, and 2 bases lay outside the gene matches. In germline, CDR1 is SQVTM, CDR2 ANQGSEA. The CDR3 has 15 amino acids. CDR3 nucleotide sequence: TGCAGCGTTGAAGGGACTAGCGATAGCACAGATACGCAGTATTTT. This translates into CSVEGTSDSTDTQYF.

The chain is built from TRBV7-2 and TRBJ2-5; D unresolved. The J call may be incorrect, as the DNA end agrees better with TRBJ2-1. Germline V CDR1 and CDR2: SGHTA, FQGNSA. The CDR3 loop spans 14 amino acids. CDR3 residues: CASSLEGGVNEQFF. In DNA, the CDR3 is TGTGCCAGCAGCTTAGAGGGCGGCGTCAATGAGCAGTTCTTC.

The chain joins TRBV28 to TRBJ1-2, with D possibly TRBD1 on 6 matching bases. The CDR3 sequence is 12 residues long. V was trimmed by 7 bases and J by 4 bases, leaving 10 bases between them. Germline CDR1 reads MDHEN; CDR2 reads SYDVKM. This chain's CDR3 is CASKTGSYGYTF. The DNA of the CDR3 is TGTGCCAGCAAGACAGGCTCCTATGGCTACACCTTC.

This clonotype was recorded many times. The genes are TRBV7-2 and TRBJ1-1, with D hard to call. Germline loops: CDR1 SGHTA, CDR2 FQGNSA. V lost 4 bases to trimming and J lost 1 base, with 13 bases between them. CDR3 length: 15 residues. CDR3 sequence: CASSSSSGGNTEAFF. CDR3 coding DNA: TGTGCCAGCAGCTCCAGCTCAGGAGGGAACACTGAAGCTTTCTTT.

V is TRBV24-1 and J is TRBJ2-3; no definite D call. There are 13 residues in the CDR3. V gave up 6 bases and J gave up 2 bases, with 8 bases separating them. The germline V gene encodes CDR1 KGHDR and CDR2 SFDVKD. The CDR3 DNA reads TGTGCCACCAGTCGCCCGAACACAGATACGCAGTATTTT. This codes for CATSRPNTDTQYF.

The chain recombines TRBV10-3 with TRBJ2-1; D remains unclear. The germline V gene encodes CDR1 ENHRY and CDR2 SYGVKD. The length of the CDR3 is 15 residues. V was cut by 2 bases and J by 4 bases, with 12 bases left in between. The CDR3 loop is CAISEEQDQYNEQFF. Written as DNA, the CDR3 is TGTGCCATCAGTGAGGAGCAGGACCAATACAATGAGCAGTTCTTC.